These 17 T cell receptor beta chains were sequenced from one sample in a study of OX40 agonist ivuxolimab in advanced cancers. The library was built by means of the immunoSEQ multiplex PCR assay. TCRdb obtained this table from immuneACCESS and retained in-frame rearrangements with V and J assigned. These tables miss some clones; where compared with another copy, unresolved V genes account for less than half of the shortfall, and the remainder is unexplained. The sample table contains 60,000 to 85,000 clones; only one count was recorded for roughly 87% of them. The top ten hold about 4% of the sample. The sequencing used CD4+ or CD8+ T cells sorted from blood, collected in a trial of the OX40 agonist ivuxolimab. These receptor sequences come from an adult with an advanced solid tumor such as melanoma, head and neck, liver or kidney cancer.

The chain joins TRBV29-1 to TRBJ1-1; D not certain. The CDR3 is made up of 12 amino acids. Germline V gene lookup returns CDR1 SQVTM and CDR2 ANQGSEA. Trimming took off 0 bases at V and 11 bases at J, with 13 bases between the two ends. CDR3 sequence (DNA): TGCAGCGTTGAAGAGGGCCCCTACGGGGCTTTCTTT. Residues: CSVEEGPYGAFF. The entire variable domain, with the rest obtained from reference TRBV29-1 and TRBJ1-1, is as follows: SAVISQKPSRDICQRGTSLTIQCQVDSQVTMMFWYRQQPGQSLTLIATANQGSEATYESGFVIDKFPISRPNLTFSTLTVSNMSPEDSSIYLCSVEEGPYGAFFGQGTRLTVV.

The rearrangement uses TRBV2 and TRBJ2-7, with TRBD2 matching over 7 bases. This CDR3 comprises 12 residues. Germline V gives CDR1 SNHLY, CDR2 FYNNEI. J was trimmed by 7 bases and V by 1 base; bases with no gene match: 1. The CDR3 loop reads CASSEGGGEQYF. The CDR3 coding sequence is TGTGCCAGCAGTGAAGGCGGGGGTGAGCAGTACTTC.

The chain recombines TRBV27 with TRBJ2-7; 8 positions agree with TRBD1. Trimming at V came to 5 bases and at J to 3 bases, leaving 6 bases not matched to a gene. This CDR3 region has 14 residues. From germline, CDR1 is MNHEY and CDR2 SMNVEV (reference sequence). The CDR3 loop reads CASSRDRLSYEQYF. DNA of the CDR3: TGTGCCAGCAGTCGGGACAGGTTAAGCTACGAGCAGTACTTC.

This chain connects TRBV15 to TRBJ2-7; the D gene is possibly TRBD1 (6 bases). The CDR3 spans 14 residues. V lost 3 bases and J 0 bases, leaving 9 bases between the germline ends. The germline V gene encodes CDR1 LNHNV and CDR2 YYDKDF (reference sequence). The CDR3 loop is CATSRGDNSYEQYF. CDR3 in DNA: TGTGCCACCAGCAGGGGGGACAACTCCTACGAGCAGTACTTC.

This clone was seen more than once but under ten times. The chain recombines TRBV5-6 with TRBJ2-2; no reliable D call. The length of the CDR3 is 15 residues. V was clipped by 2 bases and J by 0 bases, with 8 bases between them. Per the germline V gene, CDR1 is SGHDT and CDR2 is YYEEEE. CDR3 in amino acids: CASSFPSTNTGELFF. In DNA form, the CDR3 reads TGTGCCAGCAGCTTCCCAAGCACGAACACCGGGGAGCTGTTTTTT.

V gene TRBV27 combines with J gene TRBJ2-7; TRBD1 agrees at 8 bases. The CDR3 spans 14 residues. The ends lost 2 bases at V and 2 bases at J; junction bases unmatched: 2. Per the germline V gene, CDR1 is MNHEY and CDR2 is SMNVEV (reference sequence). In DNA form, the CDR3 reads TGTGCCAGCAGTTTAAGACAGGGGACCTACGAGCAGTACTTC. This codes for CASSLRQGTYEQYF.

The chain joins TRBV28 to TRBJ2-4, with a possible D match to TRBD1 (6 bases). Germline V lookup: CDR1 MDHEN, CDR2 SYDVKM. The CDR3 consists of 15 residues. Trimming shortened V by 4 bases and J by 0 bases, and 10 bases separated the two germline ends. CDR3 DNA sequence: TGTGCCAGCAGTTCAGGGGATCTAGCCAAAAACATTCAGTACTTC. It is translated as CASSSGDLAKNIQYF. The full variable domain, in which reference TRBV28 and TRBJ2-4 provide the parts outside the CDR3, is DVKVTQSSRYLVKRTGEKVFLECVQDMDHENMFWYRQDPGLGLRLIYFSYDVKMKEKGDIPEGYSVSREKKERFSLILESASTNQTSMYLCASSSGDLAKNIQYFGAGTRLSVL.

The genes are TRBV11-1 and TRBJ1-4; perhaps TRBD1 as D (6 bases). The CDR3 covers 12 residues. V lost 3 bases, J lost 7 bases, and 6 bases lay in between. The germline V gene encodes CDR1 SGHAT and CDR2 FQDESV (reference sequence). The CDR3 region is CASSFRGEKLFF. The DNA of the CDR3 is TGTGCCAGCAGCTTCAGGGGTGAAAAACTGTTTTTT.

This chain joins TRBV5-1 and TRBJ2-5, with 7 bases lining up with TRBD2. V trimming: 0 bases; J trimming: 2 bases; junction bases outside the gene matches: 4. The germline gives CDR1 SGHRS, CDR2 YFSETQ. The CDR3 runs 15 residues. CDR3 protein: CASSLVPSGQETQYF. Here the CDR3 DNA reads TGCGCCAGCAGCTTGGTGCCTAGCGGACAAGAGACCCAGTACTTC.

This clone appeared once. The rearrangement joins TRBV7-2 to TRBJ2-7; 11 nucleotides align to TRBD2. The CDR3 has 17 residues. The V gene's germline CDR1 is SGHTA and CDR2 FQGNSA. Trimming cost V 5 bases and J 3 bases; bases outside gene matches: 12. The CDR3 is CASSLTPLAGAHYEQYF. The CDR3 nucleotides are TGTGCCAGCAGCCTCACCCCACTAGCGGGGGCACACTACGAGCAGTACTTC.

The chain joins TRBV5-4 to TRBJ2-2; 14 nucleotides agree with TRBD2. CDR1 is SGHNT and CDR2 is YYREEE in the germline V gene (reference sequence). There are 17 residues in the CDR3. V shed 3 bases and J 4 bases; nucleotides not matched to a gene: 5. CDR3 sequence (DNA): TGTGCCAGCAGCTCATCCGGGACTAGCGGGAGCACCGGGGAGCTGTTTTTT. Translation: CASSSSGTSGSTGELFF.

The V and J genes are TRBV7-9 and TRBJ2-1, with a tentative D call TRBD2 (6 bases). Germline V gives CDR1 SEHNR, CDR2 FQNEAQ (reference sequence). The CDR3 has 16 residues. Trimming stripped 0 bases from V and 2 bases from J, with 11 bases between. In nucleotides, the CDR3 is TGTGCCAGCAGCTTAGCGTTAGCGGTGGCCTACAATGAGCAGTTCTTC. This codes for CASSLALAVAYNEQFF. Variable domain in full (rest from reference TRBV7-9 and TRBJ2-1): DTGVSQNPRHKITKRGQNVTFRCDPISEHNRLYWYRQTLGQGPEFLTYFQNEAQLEKSRLLSDRFSAERPKGSFSTLEIQRTEQGDSAMYLCASSLALAVAYNEQFFGPGTRLTVL.

The chain is built from TRBV5-4 and TRBJ1-2; 7 bases agree with TRBD1. This CDR3 comprises 13 residues. Unmatched junction bases numbered 4, after V lost 4 bases and J lost 4 bases. Germline V gene data show CDR1 as SGHNT and CDR2 as YYREEE (reference sequence). CDR3 loop: CASSVDRAYGYTF. For the CDR3, the DNA is TGTGCCAGCAGCGTTGACAGGGCCTATGGCTACACCTTC.

The CDR3 DNA follows: TGTGCCAGCAGAGGATTCTCTAGCGGTTTGTGGGAGCAGTACTTC. Protein: CASRGFSSGLWEQYF. The rearrangement links TRBV27 to TRBJ2-7; 7 bases are shared with TRBD2. The germline V gene encodes CDR1 MNHEY and CDR2 SMNVEV (reference sequence). The ends lost 6 bases at V and 7 bases at J; junction bases unmatched: 15. CDR3 length: 15 amino acids.

The chain employs TRBV28 and TRBJ2-1, with 7 nucleotides matching TRBD2. Germline CDR1 and CDR2: MDHEN and SYDVKM. J gave up 7 bases and V 5 bases, and 2 bases lay outside the gene matches. CDR3 length equals 12 residues. In DNA form, the CDR3 reads TGTGCCAGCAGTCCGGGACTAAATGAGCAGTTCTTC. This gives the protein CASSPGLNEQFF.

This rearrangement joins TRBV5-6 to TRBJ2-2, with D perhaps matching TRBD2 (6 bases). Germline lookup yields CDR1 SGHDT and CDR2 YYEEEE. The V gene lost 4 bases and the J gene lost 6 bases, with 13 bases spanning the gap. The CDR3 consists of 14 residues. The CDR3 DNA is TGTGCCAGCAGCGAGGCGGGGAGGTCCGGGGAGCTGTTTTTT. This gives the protein CASSEAGRSGELFF. The variable domain in full, with the rest retrieved from reference TRBV5-6 and TRBJ2-2, is DAGVTQSPTHLIKTRGQQVTLRCSPKSGHDTVSWYQQALGQGPQFIFQYYEEEERQRGNFPDRFSGHQFPNYSSELNVNALLLGDSALYLCASSEAGRSGELFFGEGSRLTVL.

V is TRBV7-9 and J is TRBJ2-1, with 9 bases fitting TRBD2. The germline V gene encodes CDR1 SEHNR and CDR2 FQNEAQ (reference sequence). Trimming took 5 bases from V and 9 from J; bases not matched to a gene: 14. The CDR3 sequence is 16 residues long. CDR3 DNA sequence: TGTGCCAGCAGCCACGCCCCTAGCGGGAAGTTGGGTGAGCAGTTCTTC. This encodes CASSHAPSGKLGEQFF.